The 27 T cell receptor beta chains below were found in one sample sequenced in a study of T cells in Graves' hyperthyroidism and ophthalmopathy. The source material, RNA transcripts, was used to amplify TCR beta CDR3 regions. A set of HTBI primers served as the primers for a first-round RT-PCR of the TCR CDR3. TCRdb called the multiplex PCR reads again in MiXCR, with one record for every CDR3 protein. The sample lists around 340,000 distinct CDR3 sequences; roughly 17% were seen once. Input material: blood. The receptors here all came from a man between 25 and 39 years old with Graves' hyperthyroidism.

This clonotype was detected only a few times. This CDR3 is CASSLGQAQHF. DNA for the CDR3: TGTGCCAGCAGTTTAGGACAGGCCCAGCATTTT. The rearrangement links TRBV28 to TRBJ1-5; 7 positions match TRBD1. V dropped 2 bases and J dropped 11; count of bases not matched to a gene: 0. CDR3 size: 11 residues. Germline lookup yields CDR1 MDHEN and CDR2 SYDVKM.

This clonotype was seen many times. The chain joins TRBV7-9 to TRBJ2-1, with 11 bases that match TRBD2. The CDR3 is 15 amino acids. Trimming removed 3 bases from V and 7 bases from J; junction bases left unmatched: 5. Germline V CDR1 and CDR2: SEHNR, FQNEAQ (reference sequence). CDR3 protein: CASSLTSGTGNEQFF. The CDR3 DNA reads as TGTGCCAGCAGCTTGACTAGCGGGACTGGGAATGAGCAGTTCTTC.

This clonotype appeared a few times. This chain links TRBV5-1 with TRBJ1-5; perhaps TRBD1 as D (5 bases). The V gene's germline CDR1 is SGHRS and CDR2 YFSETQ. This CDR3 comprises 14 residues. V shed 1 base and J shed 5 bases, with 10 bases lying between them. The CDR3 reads CASSLKGDDQPQHF. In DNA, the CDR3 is TGCGCCAGCAGCTTGAAAGGGGATGATCAGCCCCAGCATTTT. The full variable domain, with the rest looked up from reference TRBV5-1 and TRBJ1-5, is KAGVTQTPRYLIKTRGQQVTLSCSPISGHRSVSWYQQTPGQGLQFLFEYFSETQRNKGNFPGRFSGRQFSNSRSEMNVSTLELGDSALYLCASSLKGDDQPQHFGDGTRLSIL.

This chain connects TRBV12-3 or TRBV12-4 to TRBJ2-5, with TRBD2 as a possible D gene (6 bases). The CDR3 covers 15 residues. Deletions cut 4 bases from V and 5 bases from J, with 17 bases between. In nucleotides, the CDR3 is TGTGCCAGCAGTTGGAGGGCCGCCTGGGGGGAGACCCAGTACTTC. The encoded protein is CASSWRAAWGETQYF.

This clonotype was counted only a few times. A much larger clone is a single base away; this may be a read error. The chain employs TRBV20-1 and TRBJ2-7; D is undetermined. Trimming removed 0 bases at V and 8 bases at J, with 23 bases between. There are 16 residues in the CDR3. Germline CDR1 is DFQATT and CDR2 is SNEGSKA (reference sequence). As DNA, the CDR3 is TGCAGTGCTAGAGATGAGTTGGGAACCCAAGGTTACAAGCAGTACTTC. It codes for CSARDELGTQGYKQYF.

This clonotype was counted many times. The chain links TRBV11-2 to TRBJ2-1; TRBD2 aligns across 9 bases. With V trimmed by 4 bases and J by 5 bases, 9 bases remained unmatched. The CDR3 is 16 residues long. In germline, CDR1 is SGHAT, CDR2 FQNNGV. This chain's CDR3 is CASSYRTSVPHNEQFF. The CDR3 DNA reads TGTGCCAGCAGCTACCGGACTAGCGTACCGCACAATGAGCAGTTCTTC.

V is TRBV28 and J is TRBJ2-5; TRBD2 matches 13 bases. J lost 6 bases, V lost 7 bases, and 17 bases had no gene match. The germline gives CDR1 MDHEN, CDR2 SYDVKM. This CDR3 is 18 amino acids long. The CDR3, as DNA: TGTGCCAGCACCTCACCCCGGCGGGGGGGACTAGCGGGAAAGACCCAGTACTTC. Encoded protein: CASTSPRRGGLAGKTQYF. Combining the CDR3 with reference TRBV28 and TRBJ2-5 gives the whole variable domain DVKVTQSSRYLVKRTGEKVFLECVQDMDHENMFWYRQDPGLGLRLIYFSYDVKMKEKGDIPEGYSVSREKKERFSLILESASTNQTSMYLCASTSPRRGGLAGKTQYFGPGTRLLVL.

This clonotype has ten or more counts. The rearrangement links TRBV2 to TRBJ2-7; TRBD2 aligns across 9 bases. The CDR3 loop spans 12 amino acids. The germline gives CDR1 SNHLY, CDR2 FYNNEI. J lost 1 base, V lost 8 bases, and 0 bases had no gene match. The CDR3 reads CASGLASYEQYF. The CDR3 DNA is TGTGCCAGCGGACTAGCGTCCTACGAGCAGTACTTC.

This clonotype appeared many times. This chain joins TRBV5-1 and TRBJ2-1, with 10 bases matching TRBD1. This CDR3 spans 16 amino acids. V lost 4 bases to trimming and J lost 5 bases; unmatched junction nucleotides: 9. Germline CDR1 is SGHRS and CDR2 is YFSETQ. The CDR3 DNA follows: TGCGCCAGCAGCCCCTCGGGACAGGGGAAAAACAATGAGCAGTTCTTC. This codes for CASSPSGQGKNNEQFF.

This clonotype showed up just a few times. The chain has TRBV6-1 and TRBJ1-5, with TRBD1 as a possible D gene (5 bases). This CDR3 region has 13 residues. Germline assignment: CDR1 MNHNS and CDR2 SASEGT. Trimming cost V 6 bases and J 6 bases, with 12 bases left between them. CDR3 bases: TGTGCCAGCAGGGCGGGGGTTCGTCAGCCCCAGCATTTT. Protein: CASRAGVRQPQHF.

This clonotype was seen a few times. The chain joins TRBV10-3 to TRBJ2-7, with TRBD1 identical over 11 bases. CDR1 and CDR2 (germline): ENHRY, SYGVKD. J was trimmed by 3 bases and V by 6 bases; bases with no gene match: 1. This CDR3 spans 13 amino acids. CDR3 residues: CAISGTGGYEQYF. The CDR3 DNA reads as TGTGCCATCAGCGGGACAGGGGGCTACGAGCAGTACTTC.

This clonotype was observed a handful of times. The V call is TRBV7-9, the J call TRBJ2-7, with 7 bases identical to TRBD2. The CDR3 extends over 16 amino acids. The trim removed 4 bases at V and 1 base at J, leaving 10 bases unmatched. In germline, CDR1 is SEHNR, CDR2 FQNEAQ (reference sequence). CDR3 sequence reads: CASSSSTSRGSYEQYF. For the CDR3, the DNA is TGTGCCAGCAGCTCCTCGACTAGCCGGGGGTCCTACGAGCAGTACTTC.

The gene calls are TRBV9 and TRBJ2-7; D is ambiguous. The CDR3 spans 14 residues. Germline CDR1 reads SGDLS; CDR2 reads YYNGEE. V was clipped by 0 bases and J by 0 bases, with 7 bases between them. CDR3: CASSVARNSYEQYF. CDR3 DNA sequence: TGTGCCAGCAGCGTAGCCCGGAACTCCTACGAGCAGTACTTC.

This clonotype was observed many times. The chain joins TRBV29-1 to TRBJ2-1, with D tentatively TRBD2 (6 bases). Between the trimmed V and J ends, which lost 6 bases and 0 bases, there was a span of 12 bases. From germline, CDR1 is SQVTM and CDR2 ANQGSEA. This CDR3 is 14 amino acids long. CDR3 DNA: TGCAGCGTGGGGACTCCGGACTCCTACAATGAGCAGTTCTTC. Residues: CSVGTPDSYNEQFF.

This CDR3 is CASGSGKNTGELFF. The CDR3 coding sequence is TGCGCCAGCGGGAGCGGGAAGAACACCGGGGAGCTGTTTTTT. The rearrangement uses TRBV5-1 and TRBJ2-2; 7 bases fit TRBD2. Germline V gene sequence: CDR1 SGHRS, CDR2 YFSETQ. V dropped 7 bases and J dropped 1; count of bases not matched to a gene: 4. The length of the CDR3 is 14 residues.

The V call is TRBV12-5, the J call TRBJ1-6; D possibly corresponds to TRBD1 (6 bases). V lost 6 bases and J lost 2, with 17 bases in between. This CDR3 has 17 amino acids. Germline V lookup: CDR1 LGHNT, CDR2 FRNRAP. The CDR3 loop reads CASGRDTLSTYNSPLHF. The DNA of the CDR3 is TGTGCTAGTGGACGGGACACCTTGAGCACCTATAATTCACCCCTCCACTTT.

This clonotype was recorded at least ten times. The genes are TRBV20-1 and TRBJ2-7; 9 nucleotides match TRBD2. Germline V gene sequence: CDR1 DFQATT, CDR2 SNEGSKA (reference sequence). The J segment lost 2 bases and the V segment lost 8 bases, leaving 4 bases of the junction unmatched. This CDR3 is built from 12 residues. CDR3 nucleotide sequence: TGCAGTCCAGCGGGAGGAACCTACGAGCAGTACTTC. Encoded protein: CSPAGGTYEQYF.

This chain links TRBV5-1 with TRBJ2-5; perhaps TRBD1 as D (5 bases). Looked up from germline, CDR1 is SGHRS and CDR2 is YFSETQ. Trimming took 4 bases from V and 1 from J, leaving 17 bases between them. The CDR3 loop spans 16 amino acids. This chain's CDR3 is CASSRGRAMPQETQYF. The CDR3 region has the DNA TGCGCCAGCAGCAGGGGAAGGGCGATGCCCCAAGAGACCCAGTACTTC.

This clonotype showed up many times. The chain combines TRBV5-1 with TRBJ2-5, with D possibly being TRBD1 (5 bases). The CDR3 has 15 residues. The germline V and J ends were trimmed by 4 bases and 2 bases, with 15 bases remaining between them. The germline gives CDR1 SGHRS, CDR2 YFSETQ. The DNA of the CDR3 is TGCGCCAGCAGCGGATCCCGCAGGGTACAAGAGACCCAGTACTTC. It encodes CASSGSRRVQETQYF.

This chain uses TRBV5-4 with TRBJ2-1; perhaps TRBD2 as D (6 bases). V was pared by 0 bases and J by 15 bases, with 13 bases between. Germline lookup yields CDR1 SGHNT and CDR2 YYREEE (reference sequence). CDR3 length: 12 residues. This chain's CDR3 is CASSLDWGEAFF. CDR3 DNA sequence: TGTGCCAGCAGCTTGGATTGGGGGGAGGCGTTCTTC.

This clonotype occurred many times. For the CDR3, the DNA is TGTGCCAGCAGTTACTCGAGTGAGACCGGGACCTACAATGAGCAGTTCTTC. Protein: CASSYSSETGTYNEQFF. V usage is TRBV6-6 and J usage is TRBJ2-1; possible D gene TRBD2, 5 bases. Germline V lookup: CDR1 MNHNY, CDR2 SVGAGI (reference sequence). The germline V and J ends were trimmed by 0 bases and 2 bases, with 14 bases remaining between them. The CDR3 is 17 amino acids.

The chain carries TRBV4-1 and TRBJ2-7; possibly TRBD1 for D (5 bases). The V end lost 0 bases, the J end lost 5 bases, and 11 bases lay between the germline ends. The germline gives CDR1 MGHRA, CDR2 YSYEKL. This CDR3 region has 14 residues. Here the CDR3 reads CASSQDIQGNEQYF. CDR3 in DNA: TGCGCCAGCAGCCAAGATATCCAGGGAAACGAGCAGTACTTC.

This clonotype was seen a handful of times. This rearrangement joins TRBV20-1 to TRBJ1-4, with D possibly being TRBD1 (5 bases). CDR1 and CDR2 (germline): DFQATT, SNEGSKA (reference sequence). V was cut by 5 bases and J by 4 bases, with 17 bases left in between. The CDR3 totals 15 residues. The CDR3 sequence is CSAPETTAFNEKLFF. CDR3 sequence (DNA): TGCAGTGCTCCGGAGACGACAGCGTTTAATGAAAAACTGTTTTTT.

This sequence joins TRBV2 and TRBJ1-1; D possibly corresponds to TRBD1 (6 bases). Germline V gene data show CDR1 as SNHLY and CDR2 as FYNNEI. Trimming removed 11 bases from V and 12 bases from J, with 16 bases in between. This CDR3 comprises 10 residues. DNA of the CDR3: TGTGCCGTACCAGGGGCGCGGACTTTCTTT. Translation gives CAVPGARTFF.

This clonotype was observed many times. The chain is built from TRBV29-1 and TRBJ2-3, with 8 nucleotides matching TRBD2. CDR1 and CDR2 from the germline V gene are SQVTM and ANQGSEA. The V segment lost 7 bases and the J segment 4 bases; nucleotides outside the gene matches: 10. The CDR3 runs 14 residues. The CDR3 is CSAEGREESDTQYF. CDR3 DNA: TGCAGCGCCGAAGGGCGGGAGGAATCAGATACGCAGTATTTT.

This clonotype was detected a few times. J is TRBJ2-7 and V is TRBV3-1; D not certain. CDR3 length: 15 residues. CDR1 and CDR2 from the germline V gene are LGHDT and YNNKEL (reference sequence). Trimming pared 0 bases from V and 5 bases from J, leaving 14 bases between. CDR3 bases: TGTGCCAGCAGCCAAGATGCCAAGACCCCCAACGAGCAGTACTTC. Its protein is CASSQDAKTPNEQYF.

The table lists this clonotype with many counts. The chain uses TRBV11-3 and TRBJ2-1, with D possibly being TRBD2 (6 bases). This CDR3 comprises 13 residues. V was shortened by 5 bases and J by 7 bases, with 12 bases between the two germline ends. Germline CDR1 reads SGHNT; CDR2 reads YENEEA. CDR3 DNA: TGTGCCAGCAGCACCAAACTAGCAAATGAGCAGTTCTTC. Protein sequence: CASSTKLANEQFF.